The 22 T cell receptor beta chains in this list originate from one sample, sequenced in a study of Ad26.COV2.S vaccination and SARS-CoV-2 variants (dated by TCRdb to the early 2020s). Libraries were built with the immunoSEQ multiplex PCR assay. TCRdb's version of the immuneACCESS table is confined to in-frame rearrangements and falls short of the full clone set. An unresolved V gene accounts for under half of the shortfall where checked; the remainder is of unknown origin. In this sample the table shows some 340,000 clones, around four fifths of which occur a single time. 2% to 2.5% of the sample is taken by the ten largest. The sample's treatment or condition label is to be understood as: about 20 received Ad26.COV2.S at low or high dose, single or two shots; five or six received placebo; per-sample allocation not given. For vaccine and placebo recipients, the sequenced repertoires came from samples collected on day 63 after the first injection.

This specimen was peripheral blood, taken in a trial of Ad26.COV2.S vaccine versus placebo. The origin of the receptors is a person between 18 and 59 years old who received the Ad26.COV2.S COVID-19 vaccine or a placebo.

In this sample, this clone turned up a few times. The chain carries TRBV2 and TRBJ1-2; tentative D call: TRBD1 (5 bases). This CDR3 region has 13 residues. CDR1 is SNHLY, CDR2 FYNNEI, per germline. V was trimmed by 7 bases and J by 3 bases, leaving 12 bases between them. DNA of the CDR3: TGTGCCAGCACCGACAGCACTTACTATGGCTACACCTTC. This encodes CASTDSTYYGYTF.

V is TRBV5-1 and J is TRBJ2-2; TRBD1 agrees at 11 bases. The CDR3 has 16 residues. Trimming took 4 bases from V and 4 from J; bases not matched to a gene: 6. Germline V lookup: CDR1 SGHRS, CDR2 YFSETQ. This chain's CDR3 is CASSQDRGHFTGELFF. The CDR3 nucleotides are TGCGCCAGCAGCCAGGACAGGGGGCATTTCACCGGGGAGCTGTTTTTT.

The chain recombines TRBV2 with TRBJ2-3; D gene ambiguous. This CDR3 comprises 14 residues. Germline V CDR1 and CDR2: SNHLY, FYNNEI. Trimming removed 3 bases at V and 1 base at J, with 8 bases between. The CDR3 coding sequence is TGTGCCAGCAGTGATGATCAAGGCACAGATACGCAGTATTTT. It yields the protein CASSDDQGTDTQYF.

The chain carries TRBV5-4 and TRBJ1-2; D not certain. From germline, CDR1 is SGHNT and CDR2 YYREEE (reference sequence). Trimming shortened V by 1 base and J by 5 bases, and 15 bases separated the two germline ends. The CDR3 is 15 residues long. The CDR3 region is CASSLKITARYGYTF. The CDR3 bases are TGTGCCAGCAGCTTGAAAATCACAGCCCGATATGGCTACACCTTC.

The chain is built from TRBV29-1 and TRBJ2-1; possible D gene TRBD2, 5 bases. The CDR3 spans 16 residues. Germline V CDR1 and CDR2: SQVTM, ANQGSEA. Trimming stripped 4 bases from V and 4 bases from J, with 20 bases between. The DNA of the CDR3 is TGCAGCGTTGCCCCCTTCGACGCTAGCCTGTACAATGAGCAGTTCTTC. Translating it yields CSVAPFDASLYNEQFF.

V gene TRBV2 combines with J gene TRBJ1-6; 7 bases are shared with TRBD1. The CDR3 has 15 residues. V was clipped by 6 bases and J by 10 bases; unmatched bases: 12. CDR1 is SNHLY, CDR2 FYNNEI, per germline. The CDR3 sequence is CASRAEDREGSPLHF. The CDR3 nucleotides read TGTGCCAGCAGGGCGGAAGACAGGGAGGGATCACCCCTCCACTTT.

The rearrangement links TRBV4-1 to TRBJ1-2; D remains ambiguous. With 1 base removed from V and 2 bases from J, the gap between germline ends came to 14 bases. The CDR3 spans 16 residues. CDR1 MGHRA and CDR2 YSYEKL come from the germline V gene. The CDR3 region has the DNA TGCGCCAGCAGCCAAGTAATTGAGGAGGGCAACTATGGCTACACCTTC. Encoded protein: CASSQVIEEGNYGYTF.

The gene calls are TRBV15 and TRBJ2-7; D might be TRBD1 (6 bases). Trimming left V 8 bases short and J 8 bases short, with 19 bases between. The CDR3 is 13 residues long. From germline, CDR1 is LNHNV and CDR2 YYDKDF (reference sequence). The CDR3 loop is CATQRPGQGQQYF. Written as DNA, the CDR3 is TGTGCCACCCAAAGGCCGGGTCAGGGGCAGCAGTACTTC.

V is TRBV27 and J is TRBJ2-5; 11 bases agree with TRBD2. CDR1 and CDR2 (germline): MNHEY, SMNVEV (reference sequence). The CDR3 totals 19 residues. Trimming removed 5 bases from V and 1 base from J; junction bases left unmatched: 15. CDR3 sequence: CASSPSPRLAGGGQETQYF. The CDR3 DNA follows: TGTGCCAGCAGTCCCTCTCCCAGGTTAGCGGGGGGGGGCCAAGAGACCCAGTACTTC.

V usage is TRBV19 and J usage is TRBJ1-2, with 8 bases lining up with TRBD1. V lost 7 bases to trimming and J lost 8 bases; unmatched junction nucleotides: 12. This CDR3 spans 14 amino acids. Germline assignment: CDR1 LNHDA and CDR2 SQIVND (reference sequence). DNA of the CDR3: TGTGCCAGTACCAAGACAGGGGCCCCTAAGGGCTACACCTTC. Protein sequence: CASTKTGAPKGYTF.

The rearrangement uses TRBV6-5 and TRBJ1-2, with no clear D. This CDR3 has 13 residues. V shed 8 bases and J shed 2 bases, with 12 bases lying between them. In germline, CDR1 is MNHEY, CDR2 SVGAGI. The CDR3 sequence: CASVDSRNYGYTF. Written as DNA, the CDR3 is TGTGCCAGCGTAGACTCCAGAAACTATGGCTACACCTTC.

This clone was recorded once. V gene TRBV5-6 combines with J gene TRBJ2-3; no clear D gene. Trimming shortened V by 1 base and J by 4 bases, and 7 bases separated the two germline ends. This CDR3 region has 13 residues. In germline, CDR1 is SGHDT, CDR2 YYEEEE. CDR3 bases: TGTGCCAGCAGCTTGATAGATGCAGATACGCAGTATTTT. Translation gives CASSLIDADTQYF.

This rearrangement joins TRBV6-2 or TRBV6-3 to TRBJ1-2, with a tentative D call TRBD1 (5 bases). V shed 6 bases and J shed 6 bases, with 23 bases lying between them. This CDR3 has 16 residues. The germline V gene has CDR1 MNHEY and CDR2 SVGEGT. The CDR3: CASSPSWREVGDGYTF. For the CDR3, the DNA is TGTGCCAGCAGCCCTTCTTGGAGGGAAGTAGGGGATGGCTACACCTTC.

The CDR3 coding sequence is TGTGCCACCAGTCCTACCACGGCAGCCGGGGGGGCTCACAATGAGCAGTTCTTC. Translating it yields CATSPTTAAGGAHNEQFF. The V and J genes are TRBV24-1 and TRBJ2-1; 8 nucleotides line up with TRBD2. Germline CDR1 reads KGHDR; CDR2 reads SFDVKD. Trimming removed 6 bases from V and 5 bases from J; junction bases left unmatched: 17. The CDR3 has 18 residues.

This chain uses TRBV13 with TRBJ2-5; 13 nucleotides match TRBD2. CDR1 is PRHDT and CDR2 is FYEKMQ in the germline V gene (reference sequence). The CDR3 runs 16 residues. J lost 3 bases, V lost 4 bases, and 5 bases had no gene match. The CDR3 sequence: CASSSRTSGGKETQYF. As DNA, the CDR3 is TGTGCCAGCAGCTCACGGACTAGCGGGGGAAAAGAGACCCAGTACTTC. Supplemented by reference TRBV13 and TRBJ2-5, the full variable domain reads AAGVIQSPRHLIKEKRETATLKCYPIPRHDTVYWYQQGPGQDPQFLISFYEKMQSDKGSIPDRFSAQQFSDYHSELNMSSLELGDSALYFCASSSRTSGGKETQYFGPGTRLLVL.

The CDR3, as DNA: TGTGCCAGCTCACCCTACGGGACAGGGGGCTTCGAGCAGTACTTC. Translated: CASSPYGTGGFEQYF. V is TRBV18 and J is TRBJ2-7, with 12 bases matching TRBD1. V trimming: 3 bases; J trimming: 6 bases; junction bases outside the gene matches: 6. The CDR3 loop spans 15 amino acids. The germline CDR1 and CDR2 sequences are KGHSH and LQKENI.

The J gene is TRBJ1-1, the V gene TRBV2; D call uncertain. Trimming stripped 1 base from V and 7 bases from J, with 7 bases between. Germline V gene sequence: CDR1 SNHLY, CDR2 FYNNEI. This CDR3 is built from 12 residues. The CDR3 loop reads CASSEVRFEAFF. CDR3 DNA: TGTGCCAGCAGTGAAGTTCGGTTTGAAGCTTTCTTT.

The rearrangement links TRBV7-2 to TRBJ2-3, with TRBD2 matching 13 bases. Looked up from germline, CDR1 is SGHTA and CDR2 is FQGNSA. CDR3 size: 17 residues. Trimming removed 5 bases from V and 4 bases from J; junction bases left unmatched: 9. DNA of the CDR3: TGTGCCAGCAGCCTTAGAGGGACTAGCGGGGTGGCAGATACGCAGTATTTT. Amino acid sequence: CASSLRGTSGVADTQYF.

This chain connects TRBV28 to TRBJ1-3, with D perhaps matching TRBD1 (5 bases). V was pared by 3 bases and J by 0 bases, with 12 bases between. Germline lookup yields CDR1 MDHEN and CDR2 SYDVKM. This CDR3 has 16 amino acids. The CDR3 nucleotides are TGTGCCAGCAGTTTGGGAGGGGTCATCTCTGGAAACACCATATATTTT. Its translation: CASSLGGVISGNTIYF.

The CDR3 sequence: CASSPDRGLPTEAFF. The CDR3 region has the DNA TGTGCCAGCAGCCCCGACAGGGGGTTGCCCACTGAAGCTTTCTTT. The V call is TRBV11-3, the J call TRBJ1-1, with 9 bases identical to TRBD1. V lost 5 bases, J lost 4 bases, and 8 bases stayed unmatched. The germline CDR1 and CDR2 sequences are SGHNT and YENEEA. The CDR3 length is 15 residues.

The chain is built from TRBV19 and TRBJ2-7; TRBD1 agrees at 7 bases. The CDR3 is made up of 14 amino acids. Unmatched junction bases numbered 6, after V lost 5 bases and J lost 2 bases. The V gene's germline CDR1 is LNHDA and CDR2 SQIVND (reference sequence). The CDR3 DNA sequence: TGTGCCAGTAGTGTCAGGGGGTTCCCCTACGAGCAGTACTTC. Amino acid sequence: CASSVRGFPYEQYF.

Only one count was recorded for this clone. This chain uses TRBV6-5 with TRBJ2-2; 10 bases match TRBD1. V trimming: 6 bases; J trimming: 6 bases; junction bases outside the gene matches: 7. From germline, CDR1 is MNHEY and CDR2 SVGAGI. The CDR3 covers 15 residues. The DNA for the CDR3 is TGTGCCAGCAGAGCGGACAGGGGGGGGTCCGGGGAGCTGTTTTTT. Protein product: CASRADRGGSGELFF.